One and the same sample provided the 15 T cell receptor beta chains below, sequenced in a study of blood T cell repertoires in COVID-19. Assay: immunoSEQ multiplex PCR; the TCRdb copy retains only in-frame clones and omits some. Found here are more than 60,000 clones, over 75% of them singletons; the top ten hold around 17%. The sequencing input was peripheral blood. Every receptor here comes from a human donor in a cohort sampled during active COVID-19.

This clone was seen a few times. This chain links TRBV19 with TRBJ2-7; 8 bases align to TRBD1. The germline CDR1 and CDR2 sequences are LNHDA and SQIVND (reference sequence). The V gene end was trimmed by 1 base and the J gene end by 2 bases; junction bases not matched to a gene: 10. There are 17 residues in the CDR3. In DNA form, the CDR3 reads TGTGCCAGTAGTATAGCGAAGGACAGGGTGGGAGCCTACGAGCAGTACTTC. Protein sequence: CASSIAKDRVGAYEQYF.

The J gene is TRBJ2-7, the V gene TRBV19; TRBD2 aligns across 11 bases. Germline CDR1 LNHDA, CDR2 SQIVND (reference sequence). The V segment lost 4 bases and the J segment 4 bases; nucleotides outside the gene matches: 6. This CDR3 is 15 amino acids long. The CDR3 here is CASSTSGGIMYEQYF. In nucleotides, the CDR3 is TGTGCCAGTAGTACTAGCGGGGGGATAATGTACGAGCAGTACTTC.

This clone turned up a few times. The chain uses TRBV4-1 and TRBJ2-7; unclear D gene. The V and J ends lost 0 bases and 2 bases respectively, with 8 bases between them. This CDR3 region has 14 residues. Germline loops: CDR1 MGHRA, CDR2 YSYEKL. CDR3 sequence (DNA): TGCGCCAGCAGCCAAGAGGTTTCAGCCTACGAGCAGTACTTC. Translating it yields CASSQEVSAYEQYF.

CDR3 in amino acids: CAIQGMADEQFF. The DNA of the CDR3 is TGTGCCATCCAGGGAATGGCAGATGAGCAGTTCTTC. The chain joins TRBV10-3 to TRBJ2-1, with a tentative D call TRBD1 (5 bases). In germline, CDR1 is ENHRY, CDR2 SYGVKD. V lost 8 bases and J lost 8, with 13 bases in between. The CDR3 contains 12 residues.

The gene calls are TRBV19 and TRBJ2-2; D unclear. Between the trimmed V and J ends, which lost 5 bases and 2 bases, there was a span of 12 bases. The CDR3 runs to 15 residues. Per the germline V gene, CDR1 is LNHDA and CDR2 is SQIVND (reference sequence). CDR3 sequence: CASSSGSPNTGELFF. CDR3 DNA: TGTGCCAGTAGTTCCGGGTCGCCCAACACCGGGGAGCTGTTTTTT.

V is TRBV19 and J is TRBJ1-2; 7 nucleotides align to TRBD1. With V trimmed by 5 bases and J by 6 bases, 6 bases remained unmatched. Germline V gives CDR1 LNHDA, CDR2 SQIVND (reference sequence). The CDR3 is 13 amino acids. The DNA of the CDR3 is TGTGCCAGTAGTGGACAGGTCGTAAATGGCTACACCTTC. This translates into CASSGQVVNGYTF.

This rearrangement joins TRBV5-1 to TRBJ2-7; D not certain. Per the germline V gene, CDR1 is SGHRS and CDR2 is YFSETQ. This CDR3 region has 13 residues. Trimming took off 1 base at V and 1 base at J, with 6 bases between the two ends. CDR3 coding DNA: TGCGCCAGCAGCTTGATGAGTTCCTACGAGCAGTACTTC. Amino acid sequence: CASSLMSSYEQYF.

This chain links TRBV11-2 with TRBJ2-7, with D possibly TRBD2 on 6 matching bases. The V and J ends lost 5 bases and 0 bases respectively, with 17 bases between them. The CDR3 runs to 16 residues. Germline V gene data show CDR1 as SGHAT and CDR2 as FQNNGV. The CDR3 protein is CASSPTRGSGSYEQYF. The DNA of the CDR3 is TGTGCCAGCAGCCCGACACGGGGTAGCGGCTCCTACGAGCAGTACTTC.

The CDR3 reads CASSGDRGNNEQFF. Written as DNA, the CDR3 is TGTGCCAGCAGCGGGGACAGGGGCAACAATGAGCAGTTCTTC. V usage is TRBV5-8 and J usage is TRBJ2-1, with 10 bases lining up with TRBD1. CDR1 SGHTS and CDR2 YDEGEE come from the germline V gene. The CDR3 has 14 amino acids. With V trimmed by 4 bases and J by 5 bases, 3 bases remained unmatched.

This chain joins TRBV7-7 and TRBJ2-3, with D tentatively TRBD1 (6 bases). The length of the CDR3 is 17 residues. CDR1 and CDR2 (germline): SSHAT, FNYEAQ (reference sequence). Deletions cut 0 bases from V and 0 bases from J, with 13 bases between. The CDR3 spells CASSLAQGRGSTDTQYF. The CDR3 nucleotides are TGTGCCAGCAGCTTAGCCCAGGGGCGCGGTAGCACAGATACGCAGTATTTT.

The J gene is TRBJ2-5, the V gene TRBV20-1; the D gene is possibly TRBD2 (6 bases). CDR3 length: 16 amino acids. The germline V and J ends were trimmed by 3 bases and 2 bases, with 19 bases remaining between them. Germline CDR1 and CDR2: DFQATT and SNEGSKA (reference sequence). CDR3 amino acids: CSASPLSAGTQETQYF. The CDR3 coding sequence is TGCAGTGCTAGTCCCCTCAGCGCTGGGACTCAAGAGACCCAGTACTTC.

Only one count was recorded for this clone. The rearrangement uses TRBV4-2 and TRBJ2-1, with 11 bases identical to TRBD2. V was clipped by 6 bases and J by 7 bases; unmatched bases: 14. Germline V gives CDR1 LGHNA, CDR2 YNFKEQ. The CDR3 length is 17 residues. The chain's CDR3 is CASSRGVSGGARNEQFF. The CDR3 DNA is TGTGCCAGCAGTCGGGGCGTTAGCGGGGGGGCGAGGAATGAGCAGTTCTTC.

The chain uses TRBV10-2 and TRBJ2-2, with 7 nucleotides matching TRBD2. From germline, CDR1 is WSHSY and CDR2 SAAADI. Trimming took 4 bases from V and 2 from J; bases not matched to a gene: 7. The CDR3 contains 16 residues. In DNA, the CDR3 is TGCGCCAGCAGTGGGCCCAGCGGGGTCAACACCGGGGAGCTGTTTTTT. Translation: CASSGPSGVNTGELFF.

The V gene is TRBV25-1, the J gene TRBJ1-5; D remains ambiguous. The CDR3 spans 14 residues. Trimming removed 6 bases at V and 3 bases at J, with 12 bases between. Germline V CDR1 and CDR2: MGHDK, SYGVNS. The CDR3 DNA reads as TGTGCCAGCAGGGCAACGGGGAACAATCAGCCCCAGCATTTT. Encoded protein: CASRATGNNQPQHF.

J is TRBJ1-1 and V is TRBV5-4, with 9 positions matching TRBD1. The CDR3 loop spans 16 amino acids. J was trimmed by 2 bases and V by 4 bases; bases with no gene match: 9. Germline CDR1 SGHNT, CDR2 YYREEE (reference sequence). CDR3 nucleotide sequence: TGTGCCAGCAGCCATACAGGGGGCGTTTATAACACTGAAGCTTTCTTT. Residues: CASSHTGGVYNTEAFF.